Listed below are T cell receptor beta chains from one sample, sequenced in a study of CD8 T cells in ankylosing spondylitis. TCRdb processed the 5' RACE reads anew with MiXCR; each CDR3 protein has one entry. Of 200,000 to 300,000 distinct CDR3 sequences listed, about 24% are singletons. Sequenced sample: blood, either unsorted or a sorted T cell fraction (not recorded which). The receptors originated from a male donor with ankylosing spondylitis or in good health (not recorded which). Both conserved end residues are part of each CDR3. D genes are given only for firm matches. The size field is filled for only some rows; it gives once, few, many or a size class.

TRBV10-3	TRBJ2-3	-	-	TGTGCCATCAGTGAGTCTAGGATCACAGATACGCAGTATTTT	CAISESRITDTQYF
TRBV10-1	TRBJ2-7	TRBD2	few	TGCGCCAGCAGTGAGTCTGGCCAGCGGGGCGAGCAGTACTTC	CASSESGQRGEQYF
TRBV20-1	TRBJ2-3	-	few	TGCAGTGCTAGAGCGGGTAGGGGAGATACGCAGTATTTT	CSARAGRGDTQYF
TRBV5-1	TRBJ2-7	TRBD2	many	TGCGCCAGCAGCCCGCGTCCTAGCGGGGGGGCCAACGAGCAGTACTTC	CASSPRPSGGANEQYF
TRBV12-3/TRBV12-4	TRBJ2-3	-	many	TGTGCCAGCAGCCGCGTAAAGGTCCTTGGGGCAGATACGCAGTATTTT	CASSRVKVLGADTQYF
TRBV20-1	TRBJ1-2	-	many	TGCAGTGCTTTCGAGCAAGTCTATGGCTACACCTTC	CSAFEQVYGYTF
TRBV10-3	TRBJ2-7	-	-	TGTGCCATCAGTGAGCCCGGTGGGGCTACCTACGAGCAGTACTTC	CAISEPGGATYEQYF
TRBV7-2	TRBJ2-7	-	many	TGTGCCAGCAGCTTCTACGAGCAGTACTTC	CASSFYEQYF
TRBV29-1	TRBJ1-1	TRBD1	-	TGCAGCGCAGGGGGGGCCACTGAAGCTTTCTTT	CSAGGATEAFF
TRBV7-3	TRBJ2-3	-	-	TGTGCCAGCGGGATAACTAGCACAGATACGCAGTATTTT	CASGITSTDTQYF
TRBV10-1	TRBJ2-7	-	-	TGCGCCAGCGGGACAGCGGGGGCCCCTTACGAGCAGTACTTC	CASGTAGAPYEQYF
TRBV20-1	TRBJ2-3	TRBD2	-	TGCAGTGCTAGCGTCGCGGGGGTTCCAGATACGCAGTATTTT	CSASVAGVPDTQYF
TRBV4-1	TRBJ2-1	-	many	TGCGCCAGCAGCCAAGATAAAGGGCAGGGGAGGATCTACAATGAGCAGTTCTTC	CASSQDKGQGRIYNEQFF
TRBV6-4	TRBJ2-2	TRBD2	-	TGTGCCAGCAGTGACTCGGTAGCGGGGTACCGGGTCGGGGAGCTGTTTTTT	CASSDSVAGYRVGELFF
TRBV7-2	TRBJ2-5	-	-	TGTGCCAGCAGCCCAGGGGGGCGCAACGAAGAGACCCAGTACTTC	CASSPGGRNEETQYF
TRBV28	TRBJ1-2	TRBD1	-	TGTGCCAGCAGCCCTCGCACCAGGGGGCGCGTCGCCTTC	CASSPRTRGRVAF
TRBV10-3	TRBJ1-5	-	few	TGTGCCATCAGCGTCGACAGTAAACCCCAGCATTTT	CAISVDSKPQHF
TRBV20-1	TRBJ1-2	-	few	TGCCGTGCTTCTGTGAGCTACACCTTC	CRASVSYTF
TRBV12-3/TRBV12-4	TRBJ2-5	-	-	TGTGCCAGCAGGGGACTTAGATACCAAGAGACCCAGTACTTC	CASRGLRYQETQYF
TRBV5-6	TRBJ1-5	TRBD1	many	TGTGCCAGCATCCAACAGGGGAGCAATCAGCCCCAGCATTTT	CASIQQGSNQPQHF
TRBV29-1	TRBJ1-4	-	few	TGCAGCGTTGATGGGGGTGAAAAACTGTTTTTT	CSVDGGEKLFF
TRBV20-1	TRBJ2-4	-	many	TGCAGTGCAAACACCAACCTAGCCAAAAACATTCAGTACTTC	CSANTNLAKNIQYF